These 32 T cell receptor beta chains came from one sample sequenced in a study of T cell responses to AZD1222 COVID-19 vaccine. Using immunoSEQ multiplex PCR, the repertoire was profiled, and TCRdb retains in-frame clones only, with some absent. The profile shows about 140,000 clones, 88% of them singletons. The sequenced sample was peripheral blood, obtained 28 days after the second dose of the MenACWY control vaccine. Source of these receptors: an adult who received the MenACWY meningococcal vaccine as a control.

The chain combines TRBV6-5 with TRBJ2-7; a possible D gene is TRBD1 (6 bases). CDR3 size: 15 residues. V was clipped by 2 bases and J by 2 bases, with 13 bases between them. CDR1 and CDR2 from the germline V gene are MNHEY and SVGAGI. The CDR3 loop is CASSYPAGVTYEQYF. CDR3 in DNA: TGTGCCAGCAGTTACCCGGCAGGGGTGACCTACGAGCAGTACTTC.

The chain has TRBV6-2 or TRBV6-3 and TRBJ2-1; D may be TRBD1 (6 bases). CDR1 is MNHEY and CDR2 is SVGEGT in the germline V gene. The germline V and J ends were trimmed by 6 bases and 4 bases, with 16 bases remaining between them. This CDR3 comprises 15 residues. The CDR3 loop is CASSRVQGLYNEQFF. The CDR3 DNA sequence: TGTGCCAGCAGCCGCGTACAGGGCTTGTACAATGAGCAGTTCTTC.

This clone was picked up one time. The chain carries TRBV29-1 and TRBJ2-3, with TRBD1 identical over 8 bases. Germline V lookup: CDR1 SQVTM, CDR2 ANQGSEA. The CDR3 loop spans 13 amino acids. The ends lost 8 bases at V and 2 bases at J; junction bases unmatched: 6. The DNA of the CDR3 is TGCAGCTCACGGACAGGGCTCACAGATACGCAGTATTTT. It codes for CSSRTGLTDTQYF.

This clone was seen more than once but under ten times. The chain carries TRBV11-3 and TRBJ1-5; 11 bases agree with TRBD1. Germline V gene data show CDR1 as SGHNT and CDR2 as YENEEA. This CDR3 is 17 amino acids long. The trim removed 1 base at V and 2 bases at J, leaving 4 bases unmatched. The chain's CDR3 is CASSLGWTGGRNQPQHF. The CDR3 region has the DNA TGTGCCAGCAGCTTAGGATGGACAGGGGGCCGCAATCAGCCCCAGCATTTT. The full variable domain, completed using reference TRBV11-3 and TRBJ1-5, is EAGVVQSPRYKIIEKKQPVAFWCNPISGHNTLYWYLQNLGQGPELLIRYENEEAVDDSQLPKDRFSAERLKGVDSTLKIQPAELGDSAVYLCASSLGWTGGRNQPQHFGDGTRLSIL.

The J gene is TRBJ1-1, the V gene TRBV27; tentative D call: TRBD1 (5 bases). This CDR3 comprises 14 residues. Germline CDR1 and CDR2: MNHEY and SMNVEV (reference sequence). Between the trimmed V and J ends, which lost 10 bases and 4 bases, there was a span of 19 bases. The CDR3 region has the DNA TGTGCCACCGCAAGACCCCCCGGGGGCACTGAAGCTTTCTTT. Protein product: CATARPPGGTEAFF.

The V gene is TRBV7-3, the J gene TRBJ1-1, with D possibly TRBD1 on 5 matching bases. The CDR3 covers 14 residues. Germline V lookup: CDR1 SGHTA, CDR2 FQGTGA. V lost 5 bases and J 0 bases, leaving 10 bases between the germline ends. This CDR3 is CASSLQGLNTEAFF. CDR3 sequence (DNA): TGTGCCAGCAGCCTCCAGGGACTGAACACTGAAGCTTTCTTT.

The CDR3 DNA reads as TGTGCCAGCAGTCTCCGGGTTTGGACTGAAGCTTTCTTT. Encoded protein: CASSLRVWTEAFF. The rearrangement uses TRBV25-1 and TRBJ1-1, with unresolved D. Looked up from germline, CDR1 is MGHDK and CDR2 is SYGVNS. V lost 5 bases to trimming and J lost 5 bases, with 12 bases between them. This CDR3 has 13 residues. The whole variable domain, remainder taken from reference TRBV25-1 and TRBJ1-1, is EADIYQTPRYLVIGTGKKITLECSQTMGHDKMYWYQQDPGMELHLIHYSYGVNSTEKGDLSSESTVSRIRTEHFPLTLESARPSHTSQYLCASSLRVWTEAFFGQGTRLTVV.

This clone was seen once. This chain joins TRBV7-8 and TRBJ1-5; no definite D call. Germline lookup yields CDR1 SGHVS and CDR2 FQNEAQ. The CDR3 spans 13 residues. V dropped 6 bases and J dropped 4 bases, with 10 bases sitting between them. Here the CDR3 DNA reads TGTGCCAGCAGACCCGACACAAATCAGCCCCAGCATTTT. Protein sequence: CASRPDTNQPQHF.

The chain carries TRBV5-4 and TRBJ2-5, with no clear D. The CDR3 is made up of 12 amino acids. V lost 0 bases and J lost 5, with 5 bases in between. Germline lookup yields CDR1 SGHNT and CDR2 YYREEE (reference sequence). The CDR3 coding sequence is TGTGCCAGCAGCTTGGGGTGGGAGACCCAGTACTTC. Its translation is CASSLGWETQYF.

This chain connects TRBV4-3 to TRBJ1-6, with a weak D call TRBD1 (6 bases). The CDR3 totals 16 residues. Germline values: CDR1 LGHNA, CDR2 YSLEER. Trimming left V 1 base short and J 10 bases short, with 17 bases between. CDR3 sequence reads: CASSQAISDRGSPLHF. CDR3 DNA sequence: TGCGCCAGCAGCCAAGCGATCTCGGACAGAGGATCACCCCTCCACTTT.

The rearrangement joins TRBV11-2 to TRBJ2-7, with 7 positions matching TRBD1. V was pared by 4 bases and J by 3 bases, with 3 bases of the junction left unmatched. The length of the CDR3 is 13 residues. Germline assignment: CDR1 SGHAT and CDR2 FQNNGV. The CDR3 region is CASSSPGGYEQYF. For the CDR3, the DNA is TGTGCCAGCAGCTCCCCAGGGGGCTACGAGCAGTACTTC. Drawing the rest from reference TRBV11-2 and TRBJ2-7, the complete variable domain is EAGVAQSPRYKIIEKRQSVAFWCNPISGHATLYWYQQILGQGPKLLIQFQNNGVVDDSQLPKDRFSAERLKGVDSTLKIQPAKLEDSAVYLCASSSPGGYEQYFGPGTRLTVT.

V gene TRBV30 combines with J gene TRBJ1-5; 9 bases fit TRBD1. Unmatched junction bases numbered 5, after V lost 3 bases and J lost 5 bases. The CDR3 contains 14 residues. Germline CDR1 GTSNPN, CDR2 SVGIG (reference sequence). CDR3 protein: CAWRDTGGYQPQHF. CDR3 nucleotides: TGTGCCTGGAGGGATACAGGGGGCTATCAGCCCCAGCATTTT.

V and J are TRBV3-1 (or the pseudogene TRBV3-2) and TRBJ1-6; perhaps TRBD1 as D (5 bases). Germline V gene lookup returns CDR1 LGHDT and CDR2 YNNKEL (reference sequence). The CDR3 consists of 16 residues. V lost 1 base to trimming and J lost 3 bases, with 10 bases between them. CDR3 region: CASSQAGQIYNSPLHF. CDR3 DNA sequence: TGTGCCAGCAGCCAAGCAGGGCAAATCTATAATTCACCCCTCCACTTT.

The chain couples TRBV6-5 to TRBJ1-6; a possible D gene is TRBD1 (5 bases). Germline V gene sequence: CDR1 MNHEY, CDR2 SVGAGI. CDR3 length: 14 residues. V gave up 2 bases and J gave up 14 bases, with 16 bases separating them. In nucleotides, the CDR3 is TGTGCCAGCAGTTACGGGCAGGGAGAGATCACCCTCCACTTT. It translates to CASSYGQGEITLHF.

V and J are TRBV7-3 and TRBJ2-3; TRBD2 aligns across 8 bases. The germline gives CDR1 SGHTA, CDR2 FQGTGA. There are 15 residues in the CDR3. After removal of 3 bases from V and 2 bases from J, the junction contained 4 bases not matched to a gene. The DNA for the CDR3 is TGTGCCAGCAGCTTTCTCGGGGGGGACACAGATACGCAGTATTTT. Its translation is CASSFLGGDTDTQYF. The full variable domain, rest sourced from reference TRBV7-3 and TRBJ2-3, is GAGVSQTPSNKVTEKGKYVELRCDPISGHTALYWYRQSLGQGPEFLIYFQGTGAADDSGLPNDRFFAVRPEGSVSTLKIQRTERGDSAVYLCASSFLGGDTDTQYFGPGTRLTVL.

The gene calls are TRBV5-4 and TRBJ2-7, with TRBD2 identical over 14 bases. CDR3 length: 17 residues. Losses at the gene ends were 10 bases for V and 5 bases for J; bases not matched to a gene: 17. CDR1 and CDR2 (germline): SGHNT, YYREEE (reference sequence). The CDR3 DNA follows: TGTGCCGGAAGACTAGCGGGAGGGCCGTTTTCGTTGGACGAGCAGTACTTC. Amino acids: CAGRLAGGPFSLDEQYF. Using reference TRBV5-4 and TRBJ2-7 for the parts outside the CDR3, the full variable domain is ETGVTQSPTHLIKTRGQQVTLRCSSQSGHNTVSWYQQALGQGPQFIFQYYREEENGRGNFPPRFSGLQFPNYSSELNVNALELDDSALYLCAGRLAGGPFSLDEQYFGPGTRLTVT.

This chain joins TRBV5-1 and TRBJ2-5; D is uncertain. In germline, CDR1 is SGHRS, CDR2 YFSETQ. V was shortened by 4 bases and J by 1 base, with 11 bases between the two germline ends. This CDR3 region has 14 residues. The CDR3 region is CASSLPTSQETQYF. CDR3 bases: TGCGCCAGCAGCCTCCCCACTTCCCAAGAGACCCAGTACTTC.

The chain combines TRBV3-1 (or the pseudogene TRBV3-2) with TRBJ1-5, with D perhaps matching TRBD1 (6 bases). Germline V CDR1 and CDR2: LGHDT, YNNKEL (reference sequence). Trimming removed 4 bases at V and 6 bases at J, with 19 bases between. The CDR3 contains 16 residues. This chain's CDR3 is CASSLQGGNSRQPQHF. In DNA form, the CDR3 reads TGTGCCAGCAGCCTACAAGGGGGGAACAGTCGTCAGCCCCAGCATTTT.

V is TRBV28 and J is TRBJ1-2, with a tentative D call TRBD1 (6 bases). Trimming took 3 bases from V and 6 from J, leaving 17 bases between them. This CDR3 is built from 15 residues. Germline V lookup: CDR1 MDHEN, CDR2 SYDVKM. The CDR3, as DNA: TGTGCCAGCAGTTTGTGGGGGGCGTCTAATCATGGCTACACCTTC. It codes for CASSLWGASNHGYTF.

V gene TRBV6-2 or TRBV6-3 combines with J gene TRBJ2-7, with D perhaps TRBD1 (6 bases). Trimming stripped 6 bases from V and 5 bases from J, with 26 bases between. CDR1 is MNHEY and CDR2 is SVGEGT in the germline V gene. There are 17 residues in the CDR3. The CDR3 is CASSRPIDRMHTDEQYF. CDR3 in DNA: TGTGCCAGCAGCCGTCCCATTGACAGGATGCATACTGACGAGCAGTACTTC.

The chain links TRBV5-4 to TRBJ1-2; D is unclear. The CDR3 has 13 amino acids. Trimming left V 1 base short and J 8 bases short, with 12 bases between. In germline, CDR1 is SGHNT, CDR2 YYREEE (reference sequence). CDR3 bases: TGTGCCAGCAGCTTGAGCGGGTTACCCGGCTACACCTTC. Its protein product is CASSLSGLPGYTF.

There are a few counts of this clone. V usage is TRBV6-6 and J usage is TRBJ1-2, with D unresolved. Germline lookup yields CDR1 MNHNY and CDR2 SVGAGI (reference sequence). CDR3 length: 13 amino acids. Trimming stripped 5 bases from V and 6 bases from J, with 13 bases between. CDR3 bases: TGTGCCAGCAGTCCCGAAGTGGCGGATGGCTACACCTTC. It specifies CASSPEVADGYTF.

This clone was detected only once. This chain links TRBV5-6 with TRBJ1-1; perhaps TRBD1 as D (6 bases). Trimming shortened V by 4 bases and J by 0 bases, and 16 bases separated the two germline ends. The CDR3 loop spans 16 amino acids. Germline CDR1 and CDR2: SGHDT and YYEEEE. The CDR3 region has the DNA TGTGCCAGCAGCAGGGACAACGGACTATTGAACACTGAAGCTTTCTTT. It encodes CASSRDNGLLNTEAFF.

The rearrangement uses TRBV6-5 and TRBJ2-3; D remains unclear. CDR3 length equals 13 residues. Germline-derived CDR1 and CDR2 are MNHEY and SVGAGI. With 8 bases removed from V and 6 bases from J, the gap between germline ends came to 15 bases. This CDR3 is CASAPPGVDTQYF. In DNA, the CDR3 is TGTGCCAGCGCGCCCCCGGGTGTGGATACGCAGTATTTT.

The chain is built from TRBV9 and TRBJ2-1; a weak D match, TRBD2 (6 bases). The V gene lost 2 bases and the J gene lost 5 bases, with 14 bases spanning the gap. CDR1 is SGDLS and CDR2 is YYNGEE in the germline V gene. This CDR3 is built from 15 residues. The CDR3 reads CASSVRDSGNNEQFF. The DNA for the CDR3 is TGTGCCAGCAGCGTCCGGGACTCCGGCAACAATGAGCAGTTCTTC.

This clone was detected only once. The chain has TRBV25-1 and TRBJ2-1; 7 nucleotides line up with TRBD1. With 10 bases clipped from V and 4 bases from J, the junction kept 13 bases outside the gene matches. The CDR3 runs to 15 residues. Germline V gives CDR1 MGHDK, CDR2 SYGVNS. Written as DNA, the CDR3 is TGTGCCACGCAAGCAAGACAGGGCGCTTACAATGAGCAGTTCTTC. Residues: CATQARQGAYNEQFF.

The genes are TRBV2 and TRBJ1-1, with 8 bases lining up with TRBD1. Germline lookup yields CDR1 SNHLY and CDR2 FYNNEI. The V and J ends lost 6 bases and 5 bases, in that order; junction bases with no gene match: 11. The CDR3 extends over 15 amino acids. The CDR3 loop reads CASSSGGQGGTEAFF. The CDR3 DNA follows: TGTGCCAGCAGCTCCGGAGGACAGGGTGGTACTGAAGCTTTCTTT. Using reference TRBV2 and TRBJ1-1 for the parts outside the CDR3, the full variable domain is EPEVTQTPSHQVTQMGQEVILRCVPISNHLYFYWYRQILGQKVEFLVSFYNNEISEKSEIFDDQFSVERPDGSNFTLKIRSTKLEDSAMYFCASSSGGQGGTEAFFGQGTRLTVV.

The chain has TRBV3-1 (or the pseudogene TRBV3-2) and TRBJ2-5, with D possibly TRBD2 on 5 matching bases. Germline values: CDR1 LGHDT, CDR2 YNNKEL (reference sequence). The CDR3 is 14 residues long. V lost 2 bases to trimming and J lost 1 base, with 8 bases between them. The CDR3 loop is CASSQMTIQETQYF. The CDR3 coding sequence is TGTGCCAGCAGCCAAATGACTATCCAAGAGACCCAGTACTTC.

The chain couples TRBV3-1 (or the pseudogene TRBV3-2) to TRBJ1-2; D may be TRBD1 (6 bases). The CDR3 is 13 residues long. The ends were cut back, 5 bases at V and 8 bases at J, with 15 bases in the middle. From germline, CDR1 is LGHDT and CDR2 YNNKEL (reference sequence). The DNA for the CDR3 is TGTGCCAGCAGCACCGACAGGCTGGGCGGCTACACCTTC. Its protein product is CASSTDRLGGYTF.

The gene calls are TRBV7-8 and TRBJ1-6, with D possibly being TRBD1 (5 bases). CDR1 and CDR2 from the germline V gene are SGHVS and FQNEAQ. CDR3 length equals 17 residues. Trimming pared 5 bases from V and 6 bases from J, leaving 20 bases between. The CDR3 here is CASSPRTGTGTNSPLHF. The CDR3 DNA is TGTGCCAGCAGCCCGAGGACCGGGACGGGGACTAATTCACCCCTCCACTTT.

This rearrangement joins TRBV24-1 to TRBJ1-1; D remains unclear. CDR1 is KGHDR, CDR2 SFDVKD, per germline. The ends were cut back, 5 bases at V and 5 bases at J, with 11 bases in the middle. CDR3 length equals 13 residues. CDR3 sequence reads: CATSGWDGTEAFF. The CDR3 DNA sequence: TGTGCCACCAGTGGATGGGATGGGACTGAAGCTTTCTTT.

This clone was recorded once. The chain carries TRBV3-1 (or the pseudogene TRBV3-2) and TRBJ2-7, with a tentative D call TRBD1 (6 bases). The CDR3 length is 15 residues. Germline CDR1 and CDR2: LGHDT and YNNKEL (reference sequence). With 1 base removed from V and 5 bases from J, the gap between germline ends came to 15 bases. The CDR3 spells CASSQAGTPHNEQYF. The CDR3 region has the DNA TGTGCCAGCAGCCAAGCGGGGACACCTCACAACGAGCAGTACTTC.